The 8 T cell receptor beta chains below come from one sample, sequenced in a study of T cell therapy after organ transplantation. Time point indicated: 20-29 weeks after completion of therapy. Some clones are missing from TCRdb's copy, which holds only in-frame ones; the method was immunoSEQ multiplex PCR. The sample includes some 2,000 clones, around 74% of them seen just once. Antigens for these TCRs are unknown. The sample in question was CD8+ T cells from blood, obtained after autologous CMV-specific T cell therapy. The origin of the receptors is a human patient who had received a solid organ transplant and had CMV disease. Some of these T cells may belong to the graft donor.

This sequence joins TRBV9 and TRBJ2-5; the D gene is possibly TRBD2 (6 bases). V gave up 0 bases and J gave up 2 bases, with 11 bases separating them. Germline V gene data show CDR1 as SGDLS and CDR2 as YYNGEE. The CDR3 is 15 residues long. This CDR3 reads CASSVDGTPQETQYF. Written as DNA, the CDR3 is TGTGCCAGCAGCGTAGACGGGACTCCTCAAGAGACCCAGTACTTC.

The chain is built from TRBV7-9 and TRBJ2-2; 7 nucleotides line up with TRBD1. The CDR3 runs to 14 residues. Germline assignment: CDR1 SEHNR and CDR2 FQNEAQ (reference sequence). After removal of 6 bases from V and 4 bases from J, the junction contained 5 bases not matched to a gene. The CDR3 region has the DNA TGTGCCAGCAGACTTGACAGGGCCACCGGGGAGCTGTTTTTT. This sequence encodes CASRLDRATGELFF.

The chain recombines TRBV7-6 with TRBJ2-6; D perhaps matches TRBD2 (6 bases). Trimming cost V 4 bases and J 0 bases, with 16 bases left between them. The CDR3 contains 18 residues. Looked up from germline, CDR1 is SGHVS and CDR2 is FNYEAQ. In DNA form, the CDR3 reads TGTGCCAGCAGCTCTGCTAGACTAGTTAACTCTGGGGCCAACGTCCTGACTTTC. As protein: CASSSARLVNSGANVLTF.

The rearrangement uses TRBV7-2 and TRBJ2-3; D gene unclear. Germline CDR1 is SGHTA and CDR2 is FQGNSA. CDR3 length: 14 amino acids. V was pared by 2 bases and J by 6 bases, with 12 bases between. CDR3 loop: CASSLTPGFDTQYF. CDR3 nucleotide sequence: TGTGCCAGCAGCTTAACCCCCGGATTTGATACGCAGTATTTT.

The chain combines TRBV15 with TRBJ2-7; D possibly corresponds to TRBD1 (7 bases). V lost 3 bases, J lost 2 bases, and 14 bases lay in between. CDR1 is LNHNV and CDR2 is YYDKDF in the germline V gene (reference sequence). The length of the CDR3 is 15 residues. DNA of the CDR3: TGTGCCACCAGCAGCGGGGGACAGTTACCCTACGAGCAGTACTTC. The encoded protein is CATSSGGQLPYEQYF.

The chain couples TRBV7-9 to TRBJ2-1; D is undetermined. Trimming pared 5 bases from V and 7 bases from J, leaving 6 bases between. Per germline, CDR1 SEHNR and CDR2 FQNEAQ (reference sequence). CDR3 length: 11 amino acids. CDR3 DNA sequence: TGTGCCAGCAGCGACCGGAATGAGCAGTTCTTC. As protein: CASSDRNEQFF. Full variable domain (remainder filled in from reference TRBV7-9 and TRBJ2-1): DTGVSQNPRHKITKRGQNVTFRCDPISEHNRLYWYRQTLGQGPEFLTYFQNEAQLEKSRLLSDRFSAERPKGSFSTLEIQRTEQGDSAMYLCASSDRNEQFFGPGTRLTVL.

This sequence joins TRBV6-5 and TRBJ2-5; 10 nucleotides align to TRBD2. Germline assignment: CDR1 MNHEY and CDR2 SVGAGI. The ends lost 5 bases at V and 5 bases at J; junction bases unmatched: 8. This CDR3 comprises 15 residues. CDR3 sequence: CASSRTTSGLETQYF. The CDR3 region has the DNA TGTGCCAGCAGTCGTACGACTAGCGGGTTGGAGACCCAGTACTTC.

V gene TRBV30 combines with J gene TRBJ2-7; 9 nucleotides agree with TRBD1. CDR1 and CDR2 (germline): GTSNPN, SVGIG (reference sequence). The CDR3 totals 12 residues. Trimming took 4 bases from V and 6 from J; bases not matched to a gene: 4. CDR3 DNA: TGTGCCTGGAACGGGGACAGGGCCGAGCAGTACTTC. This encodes CAWNGDRAEQYF.